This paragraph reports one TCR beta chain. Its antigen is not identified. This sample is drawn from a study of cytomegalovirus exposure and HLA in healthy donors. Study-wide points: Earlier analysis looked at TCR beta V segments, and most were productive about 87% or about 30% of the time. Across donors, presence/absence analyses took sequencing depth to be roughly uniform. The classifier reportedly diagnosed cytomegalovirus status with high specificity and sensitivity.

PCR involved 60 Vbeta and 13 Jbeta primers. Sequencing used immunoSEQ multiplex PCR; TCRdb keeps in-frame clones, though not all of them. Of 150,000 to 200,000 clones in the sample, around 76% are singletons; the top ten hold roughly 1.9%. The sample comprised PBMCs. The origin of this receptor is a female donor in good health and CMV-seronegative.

The CDR3 reads CASSEERITITFF. CDR3 sequence (DNA): TGTGCCAGCAGTGAAGAGCGGATAACAATAACTTTCTTT. The V and J genes are TRBV2 and TRBJ1-1; no firm D call. The V and J ends lost 1 base and 12 bases respectively, with 15 bases between them. This CDR3 is built from 13 residues. CDR1 and CDR2 from the germline V gene are SNHLY and FYNNEI.